This T cell receptor beta chain was recovered during a study of identical twins. Study-level points and caveats: Invariant cells of the MAIT and iNKT types might have partly distorted the zero-insertion analyses. While abundant cord blood beta clonotypes carried fewer insertions, memory repertoires showed no such pattern. Out-of-frame sharing of TCR alpha in monozygotic twins was underestimated by models.

This clonotype has just a few counts. The antigen remains undetermined. TCRdb re-called the 5' RACE reads with MiXCR, one entry per CDR3 protein. Among a few hundred thousand distinct CDR3 sequences listed, more than 9% were seen once. The same sample was also studied in work on yellow fever vaccine responses in identical twins.

Sequencing was done on a sample of PBMCs. The receptor comes from a woman aged 18 to 35 in good health.

The CDR3 reads CASSLSGRIDEQYF. For the CDR3, the DNA is TGTGCCAGCAGCCTAAGCGGGAGAATCGACGAGCAGTACTTC. The V and J genes are TRBV27 and TRBJ2-7; 8 positions agree with TRBD2. The CDR3 consists of 14 residues. Germline V gene data show CDR1 as MNHEY and CDR2 as SMNVEV (reference sequence). V gave up 6 bases and J gave up 5 bases; unmatched junction bases: 9.